A single sample gave rise to the 11 T cell receptor beta chains below, sequenced in a study of T cell clones after liver transplantation. Clones were sequenced by immunoSEQ multiplex PCR, and TCRdb holds only the in-frame ones, with some missing. The sample has 75,000 to 95,000 clones, 80% to 90% seen once. The sample in question was CD4+ T cells from blood, obtained about 50 months after liver transplant. The receptors shown here come from a human patient who received a liver transplant. Some T cells may be transferred from the graft donor.

This clone appeared a single time. The rearrangement uses TRBV14 and TRBJ2-1; weak D call: TRBD1 (6 bases). This CDR3 region has 16 residues. CDR1 and CDR2 (germline): SGHDN, FVKESK. The V end was cut by 3 bases, the J end by 6 bases, with 18 bases between. The CDR3 nucleotides are TGTGCCAGCAGCCATTCCGGGCCCAGGGGCCGCAATGAGCAGTTCTTC. Protein: CASSHSGPRGRNEQFF.

The rearrangement joins TRBV10-2 to TRBJ2-2; D is perhaps TRBD1 (5 bases). V lost 6 bases and J lost 0, with 11 bases in between. The CDR3 length is 15 residues. The germline V gene encodes CDR1 WSHSY and CDR2 SAAADI. This CDR3 is CASRAWTTNTGELFF. In DNA, the CDR3 is TGCGCCAGCAGAGCCTGGACAACGAACACCGGGGAGCTGTTTTTT.

This clone was counted between two and nine times. The rearrangement uses TRBV7-3 and TRBJ1-1; D is undetermined. Trimming cost V 5 bases and J 1 base, with 8 bases left between them. The CDR3 has 13 amino acids. Germline loops: CDR1 SGHTA, CDR2 FQGTGA. CDR3 protein: CASSPATNTEAFF. For the CDR3, the DNA is TGTGCCAGCAGCCCGGCAACGAACACTGAAGCTTTCTTT.

The rearrangement uses TRBV7-2 and TRBJ2-7, with TRBD2 matching over 8 bases. The ends lost 5 bases at V and 3 bases at J; junction bases unmatched: 9. The CDR3 totals 15 residues. The germline V gene encodes CDR1 SGHTA and CDR2 FQGNSA. CDR3 coding DNA: TGTGCCAGCAGCCCCCATAGCGGGAAGATCTACGAGCAGTACTTC. Translated: CASSPHSGKIYEQYF.

The chain links TRBV7-2 to TRBJ1-3; no clear D gene. CDR1 SGHTA and CDR2 FQGNSA come from the germline V gene. The CDR3 runs to 15 residues. Trimming left V 3 bases short and J 2 bases short, with 11 bases between. The CDR3 nucleotides read TGTGCCAGCAGCTTGACCCTGGACCCTGGAAACACCATATATTTT. It is translated as CASSLTLDPGNTIYF.

This sequence joins TRBV7-9 and TRBJ1-5, with D perhaps matching TRBD1 (6 bases). CDR1 and CDR2 from the germline V gene are SEHNR and FQNEAQ (reference sequence). This CDR3 is 13 amino acids long. CDR3 sequence: CANKGGSNQPQHF. The CDR3 coding sequence is TGTGCAAATAAGGGGGGTTCCAATCAGCCCCAGCATTTT. Full variable domain (remainder filled in from reference TRBV7-9 and TRBJ1-5): DTGVSQNPRHKITKRGQNVTFRCDPISEHNRLYWYRQTLGQGPEFLTYFQNEAQLEKSRLLSDRFSAERPKGSFSTLEIQRTEQGDSAMYLCANKGGSNQPQHFGDGTRLSIL.

This chain connects TRBV4-1 to TRBJ2-1, with 7 bases matching TRBD1. V was clipped by 0 bases and J by 5 bases; unmatched bases: 10. Germline V gene data show CDR1 as MGHRA and CDR2 as YSYEKL. The CDR3 sequence is 17 residues long. The CDR3 loop is CASSQDPNRGVNNEQFF. The CDR3 DNA sequence: TGCGCCAGCAGCCAAGATCCAAACAGGGGTGTGAACAATGAGCAGTTCTTC.

The chain employs TRBV6-5 and TRBJ2-2, with TRBD1 as a possible D gene (5 bases). The CDR3 loop spans 14 amino acids. The germline V and J ends were trimmed by 6 bases and 0 bases, with 8 bases remaining between them. The germline gives CDR1 MNHEY, CDR2 SVGAGI. The CDR3 DNA follows: TGTGCCAGCAGAAGGACAACGAACACCGGGGAGCTGTTTTTT. Its protein product is CASRRTTNTGELFF.

V and J are TRBV10-3 and TRBJ1-2, with D hard to call. Germline loops: CDR1 ENHRY, CDR2 SYGVKD. V was cut by 4 bases and J by 3 bases, with 15 bases left in between. The CDR3 totals 15 residues. The CDR3 coding sequence is TGTGCCATCAGTGGCCAGGCGTGGGGTGACTATGGCTACACCTTC. Its translation is CAISGQAWGDYGYTF.

CDR3 coding DNA: TGTGCCAGCAGCCTTGGGCCTAACTATGGCTACACCTTC. Translation gives CASSLGPNYGYTF. The V gene is TRBV11-2, the J gene TRBJ1-2; D is undetermined. The CDR3 sequence is 13 residues long. Germline V lookup: CDR1 SGHAT, CDR2 FQNNGV. Trimming removed 5 bases from V and 0 bases from J, with 7 bases in between.

V gene TRBV27 combines with J gene TRBJ1-3; TRBD1 is a possible D gene (6 bases). Germline loops: CDR1 MNHEY, CDR2 SMNVEV (reference sequence). There are 18 residues in the CDR3. Trimming stripped 3 bases from V and 0 bases from J, with 18 bases between. This CDR3 reads CASSFRGEWSGSGNTIYF. CDR3 nucleotide sequence: TGTGCCAGCAGTTTTAGGGGGGAATGGTCGGGCTCTGGAAACACCATATATTTT.